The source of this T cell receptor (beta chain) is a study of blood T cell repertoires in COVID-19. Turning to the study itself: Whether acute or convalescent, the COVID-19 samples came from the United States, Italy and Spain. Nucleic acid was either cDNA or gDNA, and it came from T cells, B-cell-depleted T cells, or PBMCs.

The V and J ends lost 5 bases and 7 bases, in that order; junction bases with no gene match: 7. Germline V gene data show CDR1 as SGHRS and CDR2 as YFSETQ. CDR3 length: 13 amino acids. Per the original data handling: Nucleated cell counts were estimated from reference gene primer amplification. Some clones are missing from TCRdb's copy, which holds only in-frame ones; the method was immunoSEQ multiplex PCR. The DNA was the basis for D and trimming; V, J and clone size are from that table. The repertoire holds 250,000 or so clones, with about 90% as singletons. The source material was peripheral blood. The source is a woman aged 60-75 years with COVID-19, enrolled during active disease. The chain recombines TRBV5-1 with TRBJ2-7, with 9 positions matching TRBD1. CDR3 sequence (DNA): TGCGCCAGCAGAGGACAGGGGAGAGGAGAGCAGTACTTC. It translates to CASRGQGRGEQYF.